This is a list of T cell receptor beta chains from one sample in a study of blood T cell repertoires in COVID-19. Profiled with immunoSEQ multiplex PCR; TCRdb holds only in-frame clones, not every one. The sample carries over 200,000 clones, just under 90% recorded once. Material: PBMCs or T cells enriched from blood (not recorded which). These TCRs come from a man younger than 45 who had recovered from COVID-19. The CDR3 runs from the conserved cysteine through the conserved F or W. D genes are given only for firm matches. A clone size is listed for some rows: how often the clone was seen (once, few, many), or a class if it is expanded.

CASSSPRSGSSYEQYF TGTGCCAGCAGCTCCCCTAGGAGCGGAAGCTCCTACGAGCAGTACTTC TRBJ2-7 NA NA TRBV5-4
CAWSVSVSYNSPLHF TGTGCCTGGAGTGTATCAGTCTCCTATAATTCACCCCTCCACTTT TRBJ1-6 NA NA TRBV30
CATEPRGRDTQYF TGTGCCACCGAACCCAGGGGGAGGGATACGCAGTATTTT TRBJ2-3 NA NA TRBV24-1
CASSSPLAPMQFF TGTGCCAGCAGTTCCCCCCTAGCGCCAATGCAGTTCTTC TRBJ2-1 NA NA TRBV6-2/TRBV6-3
CASSGRDSYGYTF TGCGCCAGCAGCGGCCGGGACAGCTATGGCTACACCTTC TRBJ1-2 few TRBD1 TRBV5-1
CASSWRRESDTQYF TGTGCCAGCAGCTGGAGGCGCGAATCAGATACGCAGTATTTT TRBJ2-3 NA NA TRBV5-5
CASSLRRAGATDTQYF TGTGCCAGCAGCTTACGCCGGGCGGGAGCTACAGATACGCAGTATTTT TRBJ2-3 NA TRBD2 TRBV11-3
CASSPKTLQRANVLTF TGTGCCAGCAGCCCCAAGACACTTCAGAGGGCCAACGTCCTGACTTTC TRBJ2-6 NA NA TRBV5-6
CASGQGGDNEQFF TGTGCCAGCGGACAGGGGGGGGACAATGAGCAGTTCTTC TRBJ2-1 NA TRBD1 TRBV11-2
CASGDRGSQPQHF TGTGCCAGTGGGGACAGGGGTTCTCAGCCCCAGCATTTT TRBJ1-5 NA TRBD1 TRBV19